The present TCR beta chain was sequenced within a study of T cells in Graves' hyperthyroidism and ophthalmopathy. Amplification yielded TCR beta CDR3 regions, with RNA transcripts as the source. HTBI primers were employed in a first-round RT-PCR of the TCR CDR3. TCRdb ran MiXCR on the multiplex PCR reads and lists one entry per CDR3 protein. The profile shows some 700,000 distinct CDR3 sequences, approximately 15% of them singletons. This clonotype was detected many times. This sequence originates from a man over 45 with Graves' hyperthyroidism. Sequencing was carried out using blood.

CDR3 bases: TGCGCCAGCAGCCGGGACCCTAGCAATCAGCCCCAGCATTTT. Its translation: CASSRDPSNQPQHF. The chain combines TRBV4-3 with TRBJ1-5, with a possible D match to TRBD1 (5 bases). This CDR3 comprises 14 residues. CDR1 and CDR2 from the germline V gene are LGHNA and YSLEER. Trimming took 4 bases from V and 0 from J, leaving 7 bases between them.